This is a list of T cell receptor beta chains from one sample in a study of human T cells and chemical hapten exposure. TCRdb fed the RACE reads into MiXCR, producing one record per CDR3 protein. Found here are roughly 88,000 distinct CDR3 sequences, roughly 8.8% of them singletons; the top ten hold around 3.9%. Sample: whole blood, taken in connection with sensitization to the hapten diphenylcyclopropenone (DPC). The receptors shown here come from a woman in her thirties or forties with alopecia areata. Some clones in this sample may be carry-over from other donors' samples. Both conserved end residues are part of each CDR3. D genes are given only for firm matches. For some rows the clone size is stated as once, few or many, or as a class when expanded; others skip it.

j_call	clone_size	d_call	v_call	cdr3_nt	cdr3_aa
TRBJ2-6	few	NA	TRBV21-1	TGTGCCAGCAGCAAAAGGTTCAGCGGCTCTGGGGCCAACGTCCTGACTTTC	CASSKRFSGSGANVLTF
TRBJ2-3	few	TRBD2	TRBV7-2	TGTGCCAGCAGCTTTGCGGGGGAGGATACGCAGTATTTT	CASSFAGEDTQYF
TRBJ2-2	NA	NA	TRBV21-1	TGTGCCAGCAGCAAAGGGGGACAACCGAACACCGGGGAGCTGTTTTTT	CASSKGGQPNTGELFF
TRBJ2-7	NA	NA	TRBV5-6	TGTGCCAGCGCAATAGCCTCCTTCGACGAGCAGTACTTC	CASAIASFDEQYF
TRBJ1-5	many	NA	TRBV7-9	TGTGCCAGCAGTTTCGGACCGGGACCCAGAGGGGGTAGCAATCAGCCCCAGCATTTT	CASSFGPGPRGGSNQPQHF
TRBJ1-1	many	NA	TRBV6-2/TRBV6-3	TGTGCCATAGACGGGGACCGAGGTGGAAGTGGAGCTTTCTTT	CAIDGDRGGSGAFF
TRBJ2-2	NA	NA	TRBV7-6	TGTGCCAGCAGCTTAGGGACCAGGGCCAACACCGGGGAGCTGTTTTTT	CASSLGTRANTGELFF
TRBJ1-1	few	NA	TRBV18	TGTGCCAGCTCACCACAGGAAGGCGCGGACACTGAAGCTTTCTTT	CASSPQEGADTEAFF
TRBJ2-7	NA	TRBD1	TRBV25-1	TGTGCCAGCAGTGAATGGTTTAGGACAGGGGGCGAGTACGAGCAGTACTTC	CASSEWFRTGGEYEQYF
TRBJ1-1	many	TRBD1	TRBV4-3	TGCGCCAGCAGTAGACAGGGTGTTACCACTGAAGCTTTCTTT	CASSRQGVTTEAFF
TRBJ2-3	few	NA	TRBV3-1	TGTGCCAGCAGCCCCGCTAGTGGGGGTACGCAGTATTTT	CASSPASGGTQYF
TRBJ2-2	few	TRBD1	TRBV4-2	TGTGCCAGCAGCCAAGCCGGGACAGCTCGAGGGTACACCGGGGAGCTGTTTTTT	CASSQAGTARGYTGELFF
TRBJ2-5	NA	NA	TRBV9	TGTGCCAGCAGCGCCGCCGTACGAGGATTGGGAGAGACCCAGTACTTC	CASSAAVRGLGETQYF
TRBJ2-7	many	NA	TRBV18	TGTGCCAGCTCTGGAGCCTTCGGCGAGCAGTACTTC	CASSGAFGEQYF
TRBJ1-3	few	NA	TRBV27	TGTGCCAGCAGACCTACAGGGAGCTCTGGAAACACCATATATTTT	CASRPTGSSGNTIYF
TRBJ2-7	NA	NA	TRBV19	TGTGCCAGTAGTAGCCGGGACACAAACTACGAGCAGTACTTC	CASSSRDTNYEQYF
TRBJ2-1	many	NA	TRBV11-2	TGTGCCAGCAGCCCAAGGGTTATAGATAATGAGCAGTTCTTC	CASSPRVIDNEQFF
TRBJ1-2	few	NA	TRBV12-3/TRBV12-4	TGTGCCAGCAGTTCCTTGGGGAGGGCTAACTATGGCTACACCTTC	CASSSLGRANYGYTF
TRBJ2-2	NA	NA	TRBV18	TGTGCCAGCTCTCTGTCGTTTGGGTCAAACACCGGGGAGCTGTTTTTT	CASSLSFGSNTGELFF
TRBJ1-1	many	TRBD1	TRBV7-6	TGTGCCAGCAGCTTTGGGGACAGGGGAAGTGGAGCTTTCTTT	CASSFGDRGSGAFF